This T cell receptor (beta chain) was recorded in a study of blood T cell repertoires in COVID-19. About the study: Acute-phase and convalescent COVID-19 samples originated in the United States, Italy and Spain.

TCRdb keeps only in-frame clones here, not all; method: immunoSEQ multiplex PCR. The repertoire holds over 70,000 clones, with roughly four fifths as singletons. Losses at the gene ends were 1 base for V and 6 bases for J; bases not matched to a gene: 2. This CDR3 region has 13 residues. Germline CDR1 GTSNPN, CDR2 SVGIG (reference sequence). Only a few counts were recorded for this clone. Sequencing used peripheral blood. The TCR sequence derives from a man in his sixties or seventies with active or convalescent COVID-19. V usage is TRBV30 and J usage is TRBJ1-2, with 10 bases lining up with TRBD1. The CDR3: CAWSAGTGDGYTF. The CDR3 region has the DNA TGTGCCTGGAGTGCCGGGACAGGGGATGGCTACACCTTC.